This T cell receptor beta chain stems from a study of T cell clonotyping in hematopoietic cell transplantation. General study results and limits: Few recipient clonotypes overlapped donors; over 95% were de novo at given depth.

Assay: immunoSEQ multiplex PCR; the TCRdb copy retains only in-frame clones and omits some. The sample holds 10,000 or so clones, 60% to 85% seen once. A remark on this clone: Its antigen is as yet unknown.

The input for sequencing was PBMCs, taken 30 days after allogeneic stem cell transplant. This receptor was taken from a female patient aged 40-50 years who had an allogeneic stem cell transplant from a related donor, so T cells may come from the graft donor. Some clones in this sample may be carry-over from other donors' samples.

The CDR3 is CASTRTVNYGYTF. The DNA of the CDR3 is TGTGCCAGCACCAGGACAGTTAACTATGGCTACACCTTC. V gene TRBV7-9 combines with J gene TRBJ1-2, with D possibly matching TRBD1 (6 bases). CDR1 and CDR2 from the germline V gene are SEHNR and FQNEAQ (reference sequence). The CDR3 totals 13 residues. Trimming stripped 7 bases from V and 1 base from J, with 10 bases between. Complete variable domain (other parts from reference TRBV7-9 and TRBJ1-2): DTGVSQNPRHKITKRGQNVTFRCDPISEHNRLYWYRQTLGQGPEFLTYFQNEAQLEKSRLLSDRFSAERPKGSFSTLEIQRTEQGDSAMYLCASTRTVNYGYTFGSGTRLTVV.